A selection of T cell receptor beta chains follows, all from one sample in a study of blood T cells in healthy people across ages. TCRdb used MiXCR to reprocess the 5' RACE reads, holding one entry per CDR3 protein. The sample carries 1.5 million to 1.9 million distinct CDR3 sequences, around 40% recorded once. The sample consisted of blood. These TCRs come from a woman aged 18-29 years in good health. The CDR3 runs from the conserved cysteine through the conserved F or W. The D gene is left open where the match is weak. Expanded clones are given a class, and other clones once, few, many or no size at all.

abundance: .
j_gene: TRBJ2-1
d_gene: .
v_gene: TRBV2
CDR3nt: TGTGCCAGCAAGGATGTACAGGATGCCAATGAGCAGTTCTTC
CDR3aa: CASKDVQDANEQFF

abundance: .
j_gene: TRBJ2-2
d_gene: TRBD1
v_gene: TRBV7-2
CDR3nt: TGTGCCAGCAGCCTCTACCGGACAGGGGTTGGCACCGGGGAGCTGTTTTTT
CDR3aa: CASSLYRTGVGTGELFF

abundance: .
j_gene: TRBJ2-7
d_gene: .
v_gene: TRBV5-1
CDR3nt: TGCGCCAGCAGCTTTTCCGGGACTCTCTACGAGCAGTACTTC
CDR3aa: CASSFSGTLYEQYF

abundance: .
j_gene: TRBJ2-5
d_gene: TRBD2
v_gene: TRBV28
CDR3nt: TGTGCCAGCAGTTCGGGAGGGCCATCCTGGGAGCAGTACTTC
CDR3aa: CASSSGGPSWEQYF

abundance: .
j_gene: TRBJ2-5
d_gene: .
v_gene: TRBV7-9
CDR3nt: TGTGCCAGCAGCGCCACGGGGGCCGGCGAATACACACCTCACAATGAGCAGTACTTC
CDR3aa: CASSATGAGEYTPHNEQYF

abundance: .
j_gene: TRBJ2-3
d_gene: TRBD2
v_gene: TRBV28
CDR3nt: TGTGCCAGCAGTACGACTAGCGGGGGGGATCTAGATACGCAGTATTTT
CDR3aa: CASSTTSGGDLDTQYF

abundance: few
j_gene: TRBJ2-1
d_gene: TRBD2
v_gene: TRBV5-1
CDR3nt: TGCGCCAGCAGCCCTCTAGCGGTAGACAATGAGCAGTTCTTC
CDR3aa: CASSPLAVDNEQFF

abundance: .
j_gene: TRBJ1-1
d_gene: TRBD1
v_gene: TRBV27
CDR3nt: TGTGCCAGCAGTTTGGCGGGACAGGGGGCGATGGGAGCTTTCTTT
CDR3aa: CASSLAGQGAMGAFF

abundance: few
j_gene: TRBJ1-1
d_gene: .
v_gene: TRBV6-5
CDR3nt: TGTGCCAGCAGGGTCGGACGGAACACTGAAGCTTTCTTT
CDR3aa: CASRVGRNTEAFF

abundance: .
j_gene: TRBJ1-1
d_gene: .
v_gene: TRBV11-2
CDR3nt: TGTGCCAGCAGGTCCAGGGAACTGAACACTGAAGCTTTCTTT
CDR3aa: CASRSRELNTEAFF

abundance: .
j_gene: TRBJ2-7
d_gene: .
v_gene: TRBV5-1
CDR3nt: TGCGCCAGCAGCATTGTGACAGCGAAGGACGAGCAGTACTTC
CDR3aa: CASSIVTAKDEQYF

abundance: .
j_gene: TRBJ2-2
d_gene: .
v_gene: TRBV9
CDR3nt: TGTGCCAGCAGCGTAGCTAGTACCACCGGGGAGCTGTTTTTT
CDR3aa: CASSVASTTGELFF

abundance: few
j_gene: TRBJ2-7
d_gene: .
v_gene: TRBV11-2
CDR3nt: TGTGCCATCAGCTTGACAGACTACGAGCAGTACTTC
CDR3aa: CAISLTDYEQYF

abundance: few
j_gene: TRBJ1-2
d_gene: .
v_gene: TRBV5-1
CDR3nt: TGCGCCAGCAGCTTGGACAGGGCGTACTATGGCTACACCTTC
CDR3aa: CASSLDRAYYGYTF

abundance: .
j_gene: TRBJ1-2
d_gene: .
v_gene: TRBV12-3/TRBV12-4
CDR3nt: .
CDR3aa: CASSPLRRRGGEDEGYTF

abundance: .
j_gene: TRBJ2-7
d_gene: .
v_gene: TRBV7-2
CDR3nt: TGTGCCAGCAGCTTAGTATCGCGCCCGGTTAGCTTCTACGAGCAGTACTTC
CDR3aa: CASSLVSRPVSFYEQYF

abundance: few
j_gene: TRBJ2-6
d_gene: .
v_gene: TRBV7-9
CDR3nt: TGTGCCAGCAGCTTAGTCGAAACAGGGGCCAACGTCCTGACTTTC
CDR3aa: CASSLVETGANVLTF

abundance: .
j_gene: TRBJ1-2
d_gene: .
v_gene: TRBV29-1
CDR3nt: TGCAGCGTCGTGACAGGCCCCTATGGCTACACCTTC
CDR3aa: CSVVTGPYGYTF

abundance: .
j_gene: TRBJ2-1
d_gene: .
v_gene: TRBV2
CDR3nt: TGTGCCAGCAACCGCCGGGAACCCTACAATGAGCAGTTCTTC
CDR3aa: CASNRREPYNEQFF

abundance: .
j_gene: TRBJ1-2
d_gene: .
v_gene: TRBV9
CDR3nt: TGTGCCAGCAGCGTAGGGGGACACCATTACACCTTC
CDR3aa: CASSVGGHHYTF

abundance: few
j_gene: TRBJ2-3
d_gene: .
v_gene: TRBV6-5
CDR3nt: TGTGCCACCGAACACACAGATACGCAGTATTTT
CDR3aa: CATEHTDTQYF

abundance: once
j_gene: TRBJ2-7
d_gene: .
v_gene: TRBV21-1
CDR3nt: TGTGCCAGCAGCTCCCGACAGGGCCAACGGGGGGAGCAGTACTTC
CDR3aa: CASSSRQGQRGEQYF

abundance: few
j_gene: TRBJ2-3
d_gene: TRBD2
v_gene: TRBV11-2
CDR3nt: TGTGCCAGCAGCTTAGGGGGGGGGACCCCACAGTATTTT
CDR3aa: CASSLGGGTPQYF

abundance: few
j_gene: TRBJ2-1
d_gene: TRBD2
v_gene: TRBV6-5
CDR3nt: TGTGCCAGCAGTTACGCCCCACTAGCGGGGGTACGCTACAATGAGCAGTTCTTC
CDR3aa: CASSYAPLAGVRYNEQFF

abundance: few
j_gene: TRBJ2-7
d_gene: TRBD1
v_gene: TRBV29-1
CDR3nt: TGCAGCGCGGTTCCCGGGACAGGGAACTACGAGCAGTACTTC
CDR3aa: CSAVPGTGNYEQYF

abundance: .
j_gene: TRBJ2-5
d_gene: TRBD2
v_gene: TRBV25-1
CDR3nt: TGTGCCAGCAGTGAAGACTTTGCGGGAGGGCTTCAAGAGACCCAGTACTTC
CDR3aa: CASSEDFAGGLQETQYF

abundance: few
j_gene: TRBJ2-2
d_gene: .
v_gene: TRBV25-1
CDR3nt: TGTGCCAGCAGTGAATCGCTTGGTGGGGAGCTGTTTTTT
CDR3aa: CASSESLGGELFF

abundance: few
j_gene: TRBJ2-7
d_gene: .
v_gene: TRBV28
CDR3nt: TGTGCCAGCAGCTCCCCCCAGTTGAGCTCCTACGAGCAGTACTTC
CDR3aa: CASSSPQLSSYEQYF

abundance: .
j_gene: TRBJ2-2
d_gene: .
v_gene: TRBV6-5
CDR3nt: TGTGCCAGCAGTTACAGTCCGGACACCGGGGAGCTGTTTTTT
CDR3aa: CASSYSPDTGELFF

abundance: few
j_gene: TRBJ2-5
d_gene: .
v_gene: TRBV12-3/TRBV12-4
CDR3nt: TGTGCCAGCAATTCGGCAGGGGTCCCAGAGACCCAGTACTTC
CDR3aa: CASNSAGVPETQYF

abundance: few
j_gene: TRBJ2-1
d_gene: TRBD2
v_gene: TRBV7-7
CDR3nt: TGTGCTAGCAGCCTAGCGGGGGGGCCAAGAAGTTACAATGAGCAGTTCTTC
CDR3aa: CASSLAGGPRSYNEQFF

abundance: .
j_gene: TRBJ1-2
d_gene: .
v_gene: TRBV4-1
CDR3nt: TGCGCCAGCAGCCAGGATACCGGGACGAACTATGGCTACACCTTC
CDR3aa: CASSQDTGTNYGYTF

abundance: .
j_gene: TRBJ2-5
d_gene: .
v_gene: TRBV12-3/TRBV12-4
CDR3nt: TGTGCCAGCAGTTTTGACGGGATGGGGGAGACCCAGTACTTC
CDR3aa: CASSFDGMGETQYF

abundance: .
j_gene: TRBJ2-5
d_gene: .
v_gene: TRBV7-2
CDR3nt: TGTGCCAGCAGCCGGGGAGGGGGTGAATTAGAGACCCAGTACTTC
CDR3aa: CASSRGGGELETQYF

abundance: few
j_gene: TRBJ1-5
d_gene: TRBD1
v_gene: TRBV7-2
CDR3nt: TGTGCCAGCACCCCCGACAGGGCCAATCAGCCCCAGCATTTT
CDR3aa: CASTPDRANQPQHF

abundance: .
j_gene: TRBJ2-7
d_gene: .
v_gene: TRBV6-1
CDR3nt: TGTGCCAGCAGTGTCTTCTACGAGCAGTACTTC
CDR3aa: CASSVFYEQYF

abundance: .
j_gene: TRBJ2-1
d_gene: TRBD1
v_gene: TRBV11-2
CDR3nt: TGTGCCAGCAGCACCTCCAGGACAGGGGCCACACATCGAACTAACTACAATGAGCAGTTCTTC
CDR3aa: CASSTSRTGATHRTNYNEQFF

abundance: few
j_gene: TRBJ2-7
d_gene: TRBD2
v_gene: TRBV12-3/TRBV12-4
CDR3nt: TGTGCCAGCAGTTTCGGGCTAGCGGGGGGCAGCTCCTACGAGCAGTACTTC
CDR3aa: CASSFGLAGGSSYEQYF

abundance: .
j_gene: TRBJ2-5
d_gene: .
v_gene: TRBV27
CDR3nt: TGTGCCAGCAGTTTATCCGGTTTGGGATCCCAAGAGACCCAGTACTTC
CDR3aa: CASSLSGLGSQETQYF

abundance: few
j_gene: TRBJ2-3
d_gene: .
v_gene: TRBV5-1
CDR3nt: TGCGCCAGCAGCTTGATTATAGCATCAGATACGCAGTATTTT
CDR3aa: CASSLIIASDTQYF

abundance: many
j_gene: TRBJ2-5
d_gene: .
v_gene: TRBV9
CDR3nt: TGTGCCAGCAGTGTCGGGGGCCTCCAAGAGACCCAGTACTTC
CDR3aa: CASSVGGLQETQYF

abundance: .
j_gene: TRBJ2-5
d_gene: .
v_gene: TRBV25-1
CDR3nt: TGTGCCAGCAGTGAAAGGGGGTGGAATGAGCAGTACTTC
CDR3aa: CASSERGWNEQYF

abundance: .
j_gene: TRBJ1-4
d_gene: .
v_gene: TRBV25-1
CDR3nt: TGTGCCAGCAGCCTACCCGTAGGGGGACCGGCCGGAAAACTGTTTTTT
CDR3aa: CASSLPVGGPAGKLFF

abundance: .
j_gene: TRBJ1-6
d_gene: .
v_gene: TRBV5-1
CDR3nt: TGCGCCAGCAGCTTAAGTCCGGGCAATTCACCCCTCCACTTT
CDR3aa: CASSLSPGNSPLHF

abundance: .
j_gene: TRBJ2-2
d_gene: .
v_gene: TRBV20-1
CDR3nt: TGCAGTGCTAGAGAAGGTAGCACCGGGGAGCTGTTTTTT
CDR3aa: CSAREGSTGELFF

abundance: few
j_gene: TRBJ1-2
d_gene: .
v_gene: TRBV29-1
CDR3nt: TGCAGCGTTGAATATCTCCGGGGTCGGATCTACACCTTC
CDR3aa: CSVEYLRGRIYTF

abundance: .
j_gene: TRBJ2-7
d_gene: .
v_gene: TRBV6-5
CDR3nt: TGTGCCAGCAGTTCCCCTGGCGGGGAGTCCTACGAGCAGTACTTC
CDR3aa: CASSSPGGESYEQYF

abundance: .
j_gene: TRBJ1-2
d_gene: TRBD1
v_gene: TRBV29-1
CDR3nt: TGCAGCGTTGAGGGGACAGGGGGGTACTATGGCTACACCTTC
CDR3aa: CSVEGTGGYYGYTF

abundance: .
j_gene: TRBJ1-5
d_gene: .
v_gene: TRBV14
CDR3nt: TGTGCCAGCAGCCAACGGGGCGAGCCCCAGCATTTT
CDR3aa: CASSQRGEPQHF

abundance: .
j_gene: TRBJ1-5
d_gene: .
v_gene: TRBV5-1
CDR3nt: TGCGCCAGCAGCTTGGAAGGGGTGGGTCAGCCCCAGCATTTT
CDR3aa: CASSLEGVGQPQHF

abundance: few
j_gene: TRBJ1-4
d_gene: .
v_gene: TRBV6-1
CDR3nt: TGTGCCAGCAGTACACAGAGGCTGGTGGAACTGTTTTTT
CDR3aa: CASSTQRLVELFF

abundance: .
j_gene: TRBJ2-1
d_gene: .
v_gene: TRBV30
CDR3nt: TGTGCCGGGAGTGACCACAATGAGCAGTTCTTC
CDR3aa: CAGSDHNEQFF

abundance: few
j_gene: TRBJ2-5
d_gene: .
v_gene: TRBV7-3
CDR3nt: TGTGCCAGCAGCTTAAATTCATGGGAAGAGACCCAGTACTTC
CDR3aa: CASSLNSWEETQYF

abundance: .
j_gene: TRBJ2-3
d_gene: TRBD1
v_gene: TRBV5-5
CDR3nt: TGTGCCAGCAGCTTGGTAGTTTACGGGACAGGGAGCACAGATACGCAGTATTTT
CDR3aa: CASSLVVYGTGSTDTQYF

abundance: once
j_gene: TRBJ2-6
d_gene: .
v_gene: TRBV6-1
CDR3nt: TGTGCCAGCAAACCGGGCCCTGGGGCCAACGTCCTGACTTTC
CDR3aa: CASKPGPGANVLTF

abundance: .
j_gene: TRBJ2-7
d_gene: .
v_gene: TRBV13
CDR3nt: TGTGCCAGCAGCCCACAAGCTACCTACGAGCAGTACTTC
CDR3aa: CASSPQATYEQYF

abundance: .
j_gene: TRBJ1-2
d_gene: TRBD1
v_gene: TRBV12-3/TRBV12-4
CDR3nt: TGTGCCAGCCTCCGGGACAGAGGGCACTATGGCTACACCTTC
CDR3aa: CASLRDRGHYGYTF